This T cell receptor (beta chain) was retrieved from a study of T cells after yellow fever vaccination. Study-level points and caveats: Clonotypes appearing in both CD4 and CD8 compartments existed, and their share was small. After the booster, over 95% of CD4 and more than 85% of CD8 primary-response clones were re-detected.

MiXCR was run by TCRdb on the 5' RACE reads, yielding one entry per CDR3 protein. The sample shows 250,000 to 400,000 distinct CDR3 sequences, roughly 3.9% of them seen only once. This clonotype turned up a few times. Its antigen remains unidentified. The TCR sequence derives from a man aged 18 to 30 who received the YFV17D yellow fever vaccine. The source material was PBMCs, sampled 5 days after the yellow fever booster vaccination.

The CDR3 loop reads CAISESSRGGYNEQFF. CDR3 coding DNA: TGTGCCATCAGTGAGTCCTCCCGGGGGGGATACAATGAGCAGTTCTTC. The rearrangement uses TRBV10-3 and TRBJ2-1; TRBD2 matches 8 bases. CDR1 ENHRY and CDR2 SYGVKD come from the germline V gene. The CDR3 has 16 amino acids. Trimming took 0 bases from V and 4 from J; bases not matched to a gene: 5.